Listed here is a single T cell receptor beta chain. PCR involved 60 Vbeta and 13 Jbeta primers. Sequencing used immunoSEQ multiplex PCR; TCRdb keeps in-frame clones, though not all of them. The repertoire holds about 100,000 clones, with nearly 80% as singletons. This sample stems from a study of cytomegalovirus exposure and HLA in healthy donors. Germline V gene lookup returns CDR1 SGHRS and CDR2 YFSETQ. The CDR3 is made up of 14 amino acids. The trim removed 4 bases at V and 4 bases at J, leaving 7 bases unmatched. The receptor was derived from a man aged 55 to 69 in good health and CMV-seropositive. The sample was PBMCs. The rearrangement links TRBV5-1 to TRBJ1-1; TRBD1 agrees at 7 bases. This CDR3 is CASSPLTGTTEAFF. CDR3 nucleotide sequence: TGCGCCAGCAGCCCTTTGACAGGGACCACTGAAGCTTTCTTT.